Shown below are 31 T cell receptor beta chains from a single sample sequenced in a study of blood T cell repertoires in COVID-19. This table comes from immunoSEQ multiplex PCR, and its TCRdb copy is limited to in-frame clones, with some not included. Of approximately 350,000 clones in the sample, approximately 88% were seen once. The sequencing input was peripheral blood. The origin of the receptors is a man aged 40-50 years with acute or convalescent COVID-19.

The CDR3 DNA reads TGTGCCAGTACGACAGGGACGGACACTGAAGCTTTCTTT. Amino acid sequence: CASTTGTDTEAFF. The gene calls are TRBV28 and TRBJ1-1, with 7 bases lining up with TRBD1. The germline V gene encodes CDR1 MDHEN and CDR2 SYDVKM. The J segment lost 3 bases and the V segment lost 9 bases, leaving 7 bases of the junction unmatched. This CDR3 has 13 residues.

The chain combines TRBV6-5 with TRBJ2-1; a possible D gene is TRBD1 (5 bases). The CDR3 length is 15 residues. Germline CDR1 is MNHEY and CDR2 is SVGAGI. The V end lost 7 bases, the J end lost 9 bases, and 22 bases lay between the germline ends. CDR3 DNA sequence: TGTGCCAGCACGCTTAATTTTTTGGACAATCCTGAGCAGTTCTTC. Amino acid sequence: CASTLNFLDNPEQFF.

A single count supports this clone. The CDR3 loop reads CASSLPGGARDEQYF. CDR3 sequence (DNA): TGCGCCAGCAGCTTGCCCGGGGGGGCGCGCGACGAGCAGTACTTC. V and J are TRBV5-1 and TRBJ2-7, with TRBD2 matching over 8 bases. Trimming removed 1 base from V and 5 bases from J; junction bases left unmatched: 8. From germline, CDR1 is SGHRS and CDR2 YFSETQ. CDR3 length: 15 residues.

This clone was found a few times. Other DNA sequences in the same sample also yield this CDR3. The V call is TRBV3-1 (or the pseudogene TRBV3-2), the J call TRBJ1-2; D is uncertain. Germline V CDR1 and CDR2: LGHDT, YNNKEL (reference sequence). The CDR3 sequence is 11 residues long. The V gene lost 4 bases and the J gene lost 8 bases, with 8 bases spanning the gap. CDR3 sequence (DNA): TGTGCCAGCAGCCCCGGCAGGGGCTACACCTTC. As protein: CASSPGRGYTF.

This chain links TRBV5-1 with TRBJ2-2, with 12 bases lining up with TRBD1. Losses at the gene ends were 1 base for V and 4 bases for J; bases not matched to a gene: 8. This CDR3 is 18 amino acids long. Germline CDR1 SGHRS, CDR2 YFSETQ. CDR3 DNA sequence: TGCGCCAGCAGCTTGATAGGTGGGACAGGGGGCGTCACCGGGGAGCTGTTTTTT. Translating gives CASSLIGGTGGVTGELFF.

The J gene is TRBJ1-1, the V gene TRBV6-1; D is undetermined. In germline, CDR1 is MNHNS, CDR2 SASEGT. Trimming took 1 base from V and 4 from J, leaving 13 bases between them. The CDR3 has 15 amino acids. The DNA for the CDR3 is TGTGCCAGCAGTGAAGACGCTAGGAGGGTCACTGAAGCTTTCTTT. It is translated as CASSEDARRVTEAFF.

This rearrangement joins TRBV27 to TRBJ2-7; tentative D call: TRBD1 (6 bases). This CDR3 region has 13 residues. V was cut by 3 bases and J by 3 bases, with 9 bases left in between. The V gene's germline CDR1 is MNHEY and CDR2 SMNVEV (reference sequence). CDR3 coding DNA: TGTGCCAGCAGTTTGGGCAGGGGCTACGAGCAGTACTTC. Protein sequence: CASSLGRGYEQYF.

The chain couples TRBV27 to TRBJ2-1; TRBD1 aligns across 7 bases. The ends lost 6 bases at V and 4 bases at J; junction bases unmatched: 12. CDR3 length: 16 amino acids. Germline CDR1 and CDR2: MNHEY and SMNVEV (reference sequence). The CDR3 nucleotides are TGTGCCAGCAGATTAACCCGGGACAGCCTATACAATGAGCAGTTCTTC. Translating gives CASRLTRDSLYNEQFF.

This clone was seen only a few times. The J gene is TRBJ1-1, the V gene TRBV19, with TRBD1 matching 9 bases. The CDR3 contains 15 residues. The V and J ends lost 7 bases and 2 bases, in that order; junction bases with no gene match: 8. Germline V lookup: CDR1 LNHDA, CDR2 SQIVND (reference sequence). The CDR3 loop reads CASKEDRGTNTEAFF. CDR3 sequence (DNA): TGTGCCAGTAAGGAGGACAGGGGTACCAACACTGAAGCTTTCTTT.

This chain's CDR3 is CSVQTGGYEQYF. CDR3 DNA: TGCAGCGTCCAGACAGGGGGCTACGAGCAGTACTTC. The genes are TRBV29-1 and TRBJ2-7, with TRBD1 matching over 9 bases. Trimming removed 6 bases from V and 3 bases from J; junction bases left unmatched: 3. Germline V gene data show CDR1 as SQVTM and CDR2 as ANQGSEA. The CDR3 has 12 amino acids.

The rearrangement links TRBV18 to TRBJ1-1, with 7 bases matching TRBD1. Trimming removed 6 bases from V and 2 bases from J; junction bases left unmatched: 6. Germline CDR1 KGHSH, CDR2 LQKENI. The CDR3 has 14 amino acids. The CDR3 nucleotides read TGTGCCAGCTCTACGGGACAGACTAACACTGAAGCTTTCTTT. Protein sequence: CASSTGQTNTEAFF.

In this sample, this clone turned up once. The chain carries TRBV5-1 and TRBJ2-3, with 7 bases that match TRBD2. After removal of 6 bases from V and 1 base from J, the junction contained 8 bases not matched to a gene. Per germline, CDR1 SGHRS and CDR2 YFSETQ. CDR3 length: 15 amino acids. The chain's CDR3 is CASTEWGGRTDTQYF. The CDR3 DNA sequence: TGCGCCAGCACCGAATGGGGGGGTCGCACAGATACGCAGTATTTT.

The chain combines TRBV19 with TRBJ2-1; D might be TRBD1 (5 bases). The ends were cut back, 5 bases at V and 2 bases at J, with 22 bases in the middle. This CDR3 comprises 18 residues. The germline V gene encodes CDR1 LNHDA and CDR2 SQIVND (reference sequence). CDR3: CASSAAAPGSRPYNEQFF. CDR3 DNA sequence: TGTGCCAGTAGTGCAGCAGCTCCAGGGTCACGACCCTACAATGAGCAGTTCTTC. The variable domain in full, with the rest retrieved from reference TRBV19 and TRBJ2-1, is DGGITQSPKYLFRKEGQNVTLSCEQNLNHDAMYWYRQDPGQGLRLIYYSQIVNDFQKGDIAEGYSVSREKKESFPLTVTSAQKNPTAFYLCASSAAAPGSRPYNEQFFGPGTRLTVL.

V gene TRBV27 combines with J gene TRBJ1-1, with a weak D call TRBD1 (6 bases). The germline V gene encodes CDR1 MNHEY and CDR2 SMNVEV (reference sequence). This CDR3 is 16 amino acids long. V lost 5 bases and J 10 bases, leaving 26 bases between the germline ends. The CDR3 nucleotides are TGTGCCAGCAGTCGGATTCTCAACCGGGACAAGGCAAGAGCTTTCTTT. Translating it yields CASSRILNRDKARAFF.

Notes on this clone: Other DNA sequences within the sample encode an identical CDR3. This chain uses TRBV9 with TRBJ2-1; 7 bases align to TRBD2. The germline V gene has CDR1 SGDLS and CDR2 YYNGEE. The CDR3 loop spans 15 amino acids. Trimming at V came to 0 bases and at J to 1 base, leaving 1 base not matched to a gene. The CDR3 region is CASSVGGLSYNEQFF. DNA for the CDR3: TGTGCCAGCAGCGTAGGGGGACTATCCTACAATGAGCAGTTCTTC.

The chain uses TRBV6-5 and TRBJ1-6, with TRBD1 as a possible D gene (6 bases). V gave up 6 bases and J gave up 10 bases, with 16 bases separating them. Germline V lookup: CDR1 MNHEY, CDR2 SVGAGI. This CDR3 comprises 14 residues. CDR3 in DNA: TGTGCCAGCAGCTTCGACAGGATTAGGTCACCCCTCCACTTT. It encodes CASSFDRIRSPLHF.

This chain links TRBV15 with TRBJ1-5, with a tentative D call TRBD1 (6 bases). Trimming cost V 6 bases and J 6 bases, with 12 bases left between them. Germline lookup yields CDR1 LNHNV and CDR2 YYDKDF (reference sequence). The CDR3 is 13 amino acids. The CDR3 is CATSSGASQPQHF. The CDR3 region has the DNA TGTGCCACCAGTTCAGGGGCAAGTCAGCCCCAGCATTTT.

This clone was detected only once. The chain carries TRBV7-9 and TRBJ1-5; D possibly corresponds to TRBD1 (6 bases). Trimming took off 10 bases at V and 0 bases at J, with 22 bases between the two ends. Germline loops: CDR1 SEHNR, CDR2 FQNEAQ (reference sequence). The CDR3 sequence is 17 residues long. For the CDR3, the DNA is TGTGCCACGACTGGGCAGGGGATTCTCGATAGCAATCAGCCCCAGCATTTT. Protein sequence: CATTGQGILDSNQPQHF.

The J gene is TRBJ1-4, the V gene TRBV5-4, with D possibly TRBD1 on 6 matching bases. This CDR3 contains 15 residues. Germline V gene data show CDR1 as SGHNT and CDR2 as YYREEE (reference sequence). Trimming removed 2 bases from V and 3 bases from J, with 11 bases in between. The CDR3, as DNA: TGTGCCAGCAGCTTCTCAGGGGTTGCTAATGAAAAACTGTTTTTT. It encodes CASSFSGVANEKLFF.

The chain combines TRBV25-1 with TRBJ2-7; a weak D match, TRBD1 (6 bases). This CDR3 is 12 amino acids long. The V gene lost 5 bases and the J gene lost 7 bases, with 12 bases spanning the gap. CDR1 and CDR2 from the germline V gene are MGHDK and SYGVNS. The DNA of the CDR3 is TGTGCCAGCAGTTACAGGGAAGGGGAGCAGTACTTC. Translating it yields CASSYREGEQYF.

The chain carries TRBV6-5 and TRBJ2-7; 11 bases line up with TRBD2. V gave up 0 bases and J gave up 4 bases; unmatched junction bases: 5. The CDR3 has 16 amino acids. The germline gives CDR1 MNHEY, CDR2 SVGAGI. The CDR3 here is CASSYSITSGGYEQYF. CDR3 coding DNA: TGTGCCAGCAGTTACTCAATAACTAGCGGGGGATACGAGCAGTACTTC.

The CDR3 is CASSLRDQTGYYGYTF. The CDR3 nucleotides read TGTGCCAGTAGTCTCCGAGATCAAACAGGGTACTATGGCTACACCTTC. The rearrangement links TRBV19 to TRBJ1-2; D may be TRBD1 (6 bases). Germline CDR1 reads LNHDA; CDR2 reads SQIVND (reference sequence). The CDR3 covers 16 residues. V was shortened by 5 bases and J by 3 bases, with 19 bases between the two germline ends.

This clone came up a few times. The V call is TRBV5-1, the J call TRBJ2-3; 8 bases agree with TRBD1. V dropped 6 bases and J dropped 1; count of bases not matched to a gene: 4. Germline CDR1 SGHRS, CDR2 YFSETQ. This CDR3 is built from 14 residues. In DNA, the CDR3 is TGCGCCAGCATTTCGGGACAGGGCACAGATACGCAGTATTTT. It encodes CASISGQGTDTQYF.

The CDR3 nucleotides read TGTGCCAGCAGCCAAGATCGGCAGCGGGAGATGGTCGGGGAGCTGTTTTTT. This gives the protein CASSQDRQREMVGELFF. The J gene is TRBJ2-2, the V gene TRBV3-1 (or the pseudogene TRBV3-2); 8 bases agree with TRBD2. The CDR3 is 17 amino acids. CDR1 and CDR2 from the germline V gene are LGHDT and YNNKEL (reference sequence). The V and J ends lost 0 bases and 7 bases, in that order; junction bases with no gene match: 10.

This chain joins TRBV4-1 and TRBJ1-1; 8 nucleotides match TRBD1. J was trimmed by 5 bases and V by 4 bases; bases with no gene match: 6. The CDR3 extends over 14 amino acids. The V gene's germline CDR1 is MGHRA and CDR2 YSYEKL. Here the CDR3 reads CASSRDTGGTEAFF. In DNA, the CDR3 is TGCGCCAGCAGCCGAGACACAGGGGGGACTGAAGCTTTCTTT.

The chain joins TRBV5-8 to TRBJ1-6; D uncertain. Trimming left V 0 bases short and J 7 bases short, with 8 bases between. CDR3 length: 14 amino acids. CDR1 and CDR2 (germline): SGHTS, YDEGEE. CDR3 sequence: CASSLALENSPLHF. The CDR3 coding sequence is TGTGCCAGCAGCTTGGCTTTGGAGAATTCACCCCTCCACTTT. The variable domain in full, completed from reference TRBV5-8 and TRBJ1-6, reads EAGVTQSPTHLIKTRGQQATLRCSPISGHTSVYWYQQALGLGLQFLLWYDEGEERNRGNFPPRFSGRQFPNYSSELNVNALELEDSALYLCASSLALENSPLHFGNGTRLTVT.

The gene calls are TRBV4-1 and TRBJ2-5, with TRBD1 identical over 8 bases. The CDR3 runs to 15 residues. With V trimmed by 5 bases and J by 5 bases, 10 bases remained unmatched. Germline CDR1 is MGHRA and CDR2 is YSYEKL. This CDR3 is CASSSGQGAYETQYF. CDR3 nucleotide sequence: TGCGCCAGCAGCTCAGGACAGGGAGCTTACGAGACCCAGTACTTC.

J is TRBJ2-5 and V is TRBV7-2, with 9 bases lining up with TRBD2. Germline CDR1 SGHTA, CDR2 FQGNSA. Germline trimming cut 9 bases from V and 5 bases from J; bases unmatched to any gene: 7. The CDR3 contains 13 residues. The CDR3 DNA reads as TGTGCCAGTACGGCGGGGGGGCCGGAGACCCAGTACTTC. Its translation: CASTAGGPETQYF.

V gene TRBV12-3 or TRBV12-4 combines with J gene TRBJ2-1, with D unresolved. The CDR3 extends over 12 amino acids. Trimming took off 7 bases at V and 7 bases at J, with 11 bases between the two ends. The CDR3 nucleotides read TGTGCCAGCACCCCAGGTGGTAATGAGCAGTTCTTC. As protein: CASTPGGNEQFF.

V and J are TRBV6-1 and TRBJ2-5, with D tentatively TRBD2 (6 bases). The CDR3 covers 16 residues. Germline CDR1 MNHNS, CDR2 SASEGT. Trimming pared 1 base from V and 5 bases from J, leaving 17 bases between. CDR3 bases: TGTGCCAGCAGTGAAGTACCGGACGGGGGTTGGGAGACCCAGTACTTC. Translating it yields CASSEVPDGGWETQYF.

This chain links TRBV7-8 with TRBJ2-5; 7 bases align to TRBD1. Trimming removed 5 bases from V and 2 bases from J; junction bases left unmatched: 5. CDR3 length: 14 amino acids. CDR1 is SGHVS, CDR2 FQNEAQ, per germline. The CDR3 coding sequence is TGTGCCAGCAGCCCACCACAGGGGCAAGAGACCCAGTACTTC. This codes for CASSPPQGQETQYF.